These 32 T cell receptor beta chains were all obtained from the same sample, sequenced in a study of radiation and T cells in renal cell carcinoma. Time point specified: blood 4 weeks post-SBRT, at nephrectomy. Treatment here: 15 Gy SBRT to primary tumor, nephrectomy 4 weeks later. The protocol was immunoSEQ multiplex PCR, while the TCRdb copy is restricted to in-frame clones and leaves out a portion. The data show around 180,000 clones, 88% seen once. Sequenced material: blood, taken from a patient whose treatment included radiotherapy and nephrectomy. The receptors were sampled from a woman aged 45-65 years with renal cell carcinoma.

V is TRBV11-3 and J is TRBJ2-2; 8 bases map to TRBD1. V was clipped by 6 bases and J by 5 bases; unmatched bases: 2. Germline loops: CDR1 SGHNT, CDR2 YENEEA. The CDR3 contains 13 residues. CDR3 sequence reads: CASRGQETGELFF. The CDR3 DNA reads TGTGCCAGCAGGGGACAGGAGACCGGGGAGCTGTTTTTT.

The V call is TRBV18, the J call TRBJ1-1; D not certain. Germline-derived CDR1 and CDR2 are KGHSH and LQKENI. This CDR3 spans 14 amino acids. V was cut by 0 bases and J by 10 bases, with 15 bases left in between. This CDR3 is CASSPPAAIVGAFF. The DNA for the CDR3 is TGTGCCAGCTCACCACCTGCGGCTATCGTAGGAGCTTTCTTT.

The chain uses TRBV9 and TRBJ2-5, with 9 bases lining up with TRBD1. The CDR3 consists of 17 residues. The V and J ends lost 3 bases and 4 bases, in that order; junction bases with no gene match: 13. CDR1 and CDR2 from the germline V gene are SGDLS and YYNGEE. The CDR3 sequence: CASSGNPGTGLLETQYF. The CDR3 nucleotides are TGTGCCAGCAGCGGAAACCCCGGGACAGGGTTGTTAGAGACCCAGTACTTC.

The J gene is TRBJ1-2, the V gene TRBV7-2; possibly TRBD1 for D (5 bases). The CDR3 totals 16 residues. Trimming pared 5 bases from V and 6 bases from J, leaving 22 bases between. Germline lookup yields CDR1 SGHTA and CDR2 FQGNSA. The CDR3 nucleotides read TGTGCCAGCAGCCCCGGAGGCCGGGGCGGTGGGGATGGCTACACCTTC. Its translation: CASSPGGRGGGDGYTF. Drawing the rest from reference TRBV7-2 and TRBJ1-2, the complete variable domain is GAGVSQSPSNKVTEKGKDVELRCDPISGHTALYWYRQSLGQGLEFLIYFQGNSAPDKSGLPSDRFSAERTGGSVSTLTIQRTQQEDSAVYLCASSPGGRGGGDGYTFGSGTRLTVV.

This chain links TRBV19 with TRBJ2-6, with D possibly being TRBD1 or TRBD2 (6 bases each). This CDR3 is 17 amino acids long. The germline CDR1 and CDR2 sequences are LNHDA and SQIVND (reference sequence). Trimming cost V 3 bases and J 4 bases, with 16 bases left between them. CDR3 loop: CASSMTGAGEGANVLTF. CDR3 coding DNA: TGTGCCAGTAGTATGACGGGGGCGGGTGAGGGGGCCAACGTCCTGACTTTC.

The chain combines TRBV7-2 with TRBJ1-1; D uncertain. Germline values: CDR1 SGHTA, CDR2 FQGNSA. Trimming removed 5 bases from V and 4 bases from J, with 14 bases in between. The CDR3 extends over 14 amino acids. The CDR3 nucleotides read TGTGCCAGCAGCCCGGACGGGCGGACCACTGAAGCTTTCTTT. It yields the protein CASSPDGRTTEAFF.

This clone appeared once. An end of the junction does not agree with germline; a read error may underlie this. The rearrangement uses TRBV11-2 and TRBJ2-2; 10 bases are shared with TRBD2. CDR1 and CDR2 (germline): SGHAT, FQNNGV. This CDR3 has 12 amino acids. This CDR3 is CASNLAGGQLFF. The CDR3 DNA follows: TGTGCCAGCAACTTAGCGGGGGGCCAGCTGTTTTTT.

This rearrangement joins TRBV6-5 to TRBJ2-2; a possible D gene is TRBD2 (5 bases). CDR3 size: 15 residues. From germline, CDR1 is MNHEY and CDR2 SVGAGI. The V gene lost 5 bases and the J gene lost 4 bases, with 14 bases spanning the gap. CDR3 nucleotides: TGTGCCAGCAGTCAAAGGACTCGGGGCACCGGGGAGCTGTTTTTT. It is translated as CASSQRTRGTGELFF.

The rearrangement joins TRBV18 to TRBJ2-2; D unresolved. Germline CDR1 is KGHSH and CDR2 is LQKENI. Trimming stripped 3 bases from V and 7 bases from J, with 6 bases between. CDR3 length equals 12 residues. The CDR3 region is CASSPFVGELFF. The CDR3 nucleotides read TGTGCCAGCTCACCGTTTGTCGGGGAGCTGTTTTTT. The entire variable domain, with the rest obtained from reference TRBV18 and TRBJ2-2, is as follows: NAGVMQNPRHLVRRRGQEARLRCSPMKGHSHVYWYRQLPEEGLKFMVYLQKENIIDESGMPKERFSAEFPKEGPSILRIQQVVRGDSAAYFCASSPFVGELFFGEGSRLTVL.

The chain couples TRBV7-2 to TRBJ1-2, with no clear D. The CDR3 extends over 15 amino acids. Germline V gene lookup returns CDR1 SGHTA and CDR2 FQGNSA. The V gene lost 2 bases and the J gene lost 3 bases, with 13 bases spanning the gap. The chain's CDR3 is CASSLSSGSDYGYTF. Here the CDR3 DNA reads TGTGCCAGCAGCTTATCTTCGGGATCCGACTATGGCTACACCTTC.

The chain carries TRBV2 and TRBJ2-1; 9 positions match TRBD1. Germline V gene lookup returns CDR1 SNHLY and CDR2 FYNNEI. The CDR3 runs to 15 residues. V was pared by 4 bases and J by 6 bases, with 7 bases of the junction left unmatched. CDR3 nucleotides: TGTGCCAGCAGTGTATCGGGACAGGGTTTCAATGAGCAGTTCTTC. Translating gives CASSVSGQGFNEQFF.

The chain carries TRBV29-1 and TRBJ2-4, with 10 bases fitting TRBD2. The CDR3 has 15 amino acids. CDR1 and CDR2 (germline): SQVTM, ANQGSEA. The V segment lost 4 bases and the J segment 1 base; nucleotides outside the gene matches: 4. CDR3 in DNA: TGCAGCGTTGCTCGTAGCGGGGGGGCCAAAAACATTCAGTACTTC. It specifies CSVARSGGAKNIQYF. The full variable domain, rest sourced from reference TRBV29-1 and TRBJ2-4, is SAVISQKPSRDICQRGTSLTIQCQVDSQVTMMFWYRQQPGQSLTLIATANQGSEATYESGFVIDKFPISRPNLTFSTLTVSNMSPEDSSIYLCSVARSGGAKNIQYFGAGTRLSVL.

The V call is TRBV18, the J call TRBJ1-1, with 9 bases lining up with TRBD1. The V and J ends lost 1 base and 7 bases, in that order; junction bases with no gene match: 7. Germline CDR1 reads KGHSH; CDR2 reads LQKENI. This CDR3 is built from 15 residues. In nucleotides, the CDR3 is TGTGCCAGCTCACCACGGCAACAGGGGGCCTATGAAGCTTTCTTT. It encodes CASSPRQQGAYEAFF.

The rearrangement joins TRBV5-4 to TRBJ2-7, with TRBD1 matching over 7 bases. The CDR3 extends over 13 amino acids. The junction had 9 bases not matched to a gene; V was cut back by 6 bases and J by 6 bases. The V gene's germline CDR1 is SGHNT and CDR2 YYREEE (reference sequence). The CDR3 reads CASKKLGGGEQYF. For the CDR3, the DNA is TGTGCCAGCAAAAAGTTAGGGGGCGGCGAGCAGTACTTC.

The chain couples TRBV9 to TRBJ1-2; weak D call: TRBD1 (5 bases). V lost 4 bases and J 9 bases, leaving 19 bases between the germline ends. Germline-derived CDR1 and CDR2 are SGDLS and YYNGEE. CDR3 length: 14 amino acids. CDR3 coding DNA: TGTGCCAGCAGCCCCGAAGTGGGGACCCGGAGCTACACCTTC. Translated: CASSPEVGTRSYTF.

V is TRBV9 and J is TRBJ2-1; D uncertain. Germline assignment: CDR1 SGDLS and CDR2 YYNGEE. The V and J ends lost 0 bases and 4 bases respectively, with 11 bases between them. The CDR3 contains 15 residues. CDR3 loop: CASSVVASGYNEQFF. DNA for the CDR3: TGTGCCAGCAGCGTAGTTGCTAGTGGATACAATGAGCAGTTCTTC.

This clone was detected only a few times. The chain uses TRBV4-3 and TRBJ2-5; the D is unclear. V gave up 0 bases and J gave up 7 bases, with 6 bases separating them. This CDR3 is built from 12 residues. Germline CDR1 reads LGHNA; CDR2 reads YSLEER. CDR3 amino acids: CASSQDGRTQYF. CDR3 nucleotides: TGCGCCAGCAGCCAAGATGGCAGGACCCAGTACTTC.

The J gene is TRBJ1-6, the V gene TRBV6-1; 10 nucleotides align to TRBD1. Per the germline V gene, CDR1 is MNHNS and CDR2 is SASEGT. The CDR3 has 13 amino acids. Trimming at V came to 6 bases and at J to 9 bases, leaving 2 bases not matched to a gene. The DNA for the CDR3 is TGTGCCAGCAGCGGACAGGGGGTTTCACCCCTCCACTTT. Amino acids: CASSGQGVSPLHF.

This sequence joins TRBV15 and TRBJ2-6; D not resolved. Trimming took 0 bases from V and 0 from J, leaving 6 bases between them. This CDR3 contains 16 residues. Germline CDR1 LNHNV, CDR2 YYDKDF (reference sequence). The DNA of the CDR3 is TGTGCCACCAGCAGAGATGGGGTCTCTGGGGCCAACGTCCTGACTTTC. Its protein is CATSRDGVSGANVLTF.

The gene calls are TRBV4-1 and TRBJ2-2; 8 nucleotides match TRBD2. This CDR3 spans 16 amino acids. CDR1 MGHRA and CDR2 YSYEKL come from the germline V gene. The J segment lost 5 bases and the V segment lost 4 bases, leaving 9 bases of the junction unmatched. The CDR3: CASSRLTSGDTGELFF. DNA for the CDR3: TGCGCCAGCAGCCGACTAACTAGCGGAGATACCGGGGAGCTGTTTTTT.

The J gene is TRBJ2-3, the V gene TRBV5-8; TRBD1 aligns across 9 bases. With V trimmed by 4 bases and J by 11 bases, 5 bases remained unmatched. The CDR3 consists of 12 residues. Per the germline V gene, CDR1 is SGHTS and CDR2 is YDEGEE. CDR3 loop: CASSPGQGKQYF. As DNA, the CDR3 is TGTGCCAGCAGCCCGGGACAGGGAAAGCAGTATTTT. Full variable domain (remainder filled in from reference TRBV5-8 and TRBJ2-3): EAGVTQSPTHLIKTRGQQATLRCSPISGHTSVYWYQQALGLGLQFLLWYDEGEERNRGNFPPRFSGRQFPNYSSELNVNALELEDSALYLCASSPGQGKQYFGPGTRLTVL.

This chain links TRBV6-6 with TRBJ2-3; 7 bases line up with TRBD1. CDR3 size: 15 residues. With V trimmed by 2 bases and J by 6 bases, 8 bases remained unmatched. Germline V gene sequence: CDR1 MNHNY, CDR2 SVGAGI (reference sequence). The CDR3 coding sequence is TGTGCCAGCAGTTACCGGACAGGACCGGGGGATACGCAGTATTTT. Encoded protein: CASSYRTGPGDTQYF.

The chain uses TRBV4-1 and TRBJ1-2; D gene uncertain. The CDR3 spans 15 residues. Trimming took off 7 bases at V and 2 bases at J, with 17 bases between the two ends. Looked up from germline, CDR1 is MGHRA and CDR2 is YSYEKL. CDR3 in amino acids: CASTQSLDPNYGYTF. The CDR3 nucleotides read TGCGCCAGCACCCAGAGTCTAGACCCCAACTATGGCTACACCTTC.

V is TRBV7-2 and J is TRBJ2-2; no clear D. Germline CDR1 SGHTA, CDR2 FQGNSA. The CDR3 runs 15 residues. V gave up 5 bases and J gave up 1 base, with 11 bases separating them. The CDR3 DNA follows: TGTGCCAGCAGCCTATGGAGTGGGAACACCGGGGAGCTGTTTTTT. This sequence encodes CASSLWSGNTGELFF.

The V call is TRBV9, the J call TRBJ2-7, with 10 positions matching TRBD2. CDR1 and CDR2 (germline): SGDLS, YYNGEE. Losses at the gene ends were 5 bases for V and 2 bases for J; bases not matched to a gene: 10. CDR3 size: 16 residues. The CDR3 protein is CASSPTGSGGAYEQYF. CDR3 nucleotides: TGTGCCAGCAGTCCCACAGGGAGCGGGGGGGCCTACGAGCAGTACTTC.

The CDR3 loop reads CASSPSPRQGSTDTQYF. In DNA, the CDR3 is TGTGCCAGCTCACCAAGTCCCCGACAGGGGAGCACAGATACGCAGTATTTT. The genes are TRBV18 and TRBJ2-3; 8 bases agree with TRBD1. Germline V gene lookup returns CDR1 KGHSH and CDR2 LQKENI. The V gene end was trimmed by 2 bases and the J gene end by 0 bases; junction bases not matched to a gene: 7. This CDR3 is built from 17 residues.

The chain joins TRBV19 to TRBJ2-2; 9 bases agree with TRBD1. Germline V gives CDR1 LNHDA, CDR2 SQIVND (reference sequence). This CDR3 contains 15 residues. J lost 1 base, V lost 4 bases, and 1 base had no gene match. The DNA for the CDR3 is TGTGCCAGTAGTACGACAGGGGGGAACACCGGGGAGCTGTTTTTT. Its translation: CASSTTGGNTGELFF.

V usage is TRBV5-1 and J usage is TRBJ2-1; D not certain. This CDR3 comprises 13 residues. Trimming pared 2 bases from V and 4 bases from J, leaving 7 bases between. Germline CDR1 and CDR2: SGHRS and YFSETQ. The CDR3 region has the DNA TGCGCCAGCAGCTTTCCCGGATACAATGAGCAGTTCTTC. Its protein product is CASSFPGYNEQFF.

The chain recombines TRBV5-6 with TRBJ1-3; a weak D match, TRBD1 (5 bases). CDR1 and CDR2 from the germline V gene are SGHDT and YYEEEE. CDR3 size: 15 residues. Trimming shortened V by 4 bases and J by 0 bases, and 11 bases separated the two germline ends. Here the CDR3 DNA reads TGTGCCAGCAGCGTCGACAGCTACTCTGGAAACACCATATATTTT. This encodes CASSVDSYSGNTIYF.

The chain links TRBV14 to TRBJ1-6, with 8 bases that match TRBD1. The CDR3 extends over 15 amino acids. The trim removed 5 bases at V and 7 bases at J, leaving 7 bases unmatched. CDR1 SGHDN and CDR2 FVKESK come from the germline V gene. DNA for the CDR3: TGTGCCAGCAGCGAGTGGACAGGGCCCAATTCACCCCTCCACTTT. Protein: CASSEWTGPNSPLHF. Drawing the rest from reference TRBV14 and TRBJ1-6, the complete variable domain is EAGVTQFPSHSVIEKGQTVTLRCDPISGHDNLYWYRRVMGKEIKFLLHFVKESKQDESGMPNNRFLAERTGGTYSTLKVQPAELEDSGVYFCASSEWTGPNSPLHFGNGTRLTVT.

The genes are TRBV29-1 and TRBJ2-3; 7 nucleotides line up with TRBD2. The V and J ends lost 4 bases and 4 bases, in that order; junction bases with no gene match: 2. The CDR3 spans 12 residues. CDR1 is SQVTM and CDR2 is ANQGSEA in the germline V gene. CDR3 amino acids: CSVGAGADTQYF. The CDR3 nucleotides read TGCAGCGTTGGGGCGGGGGCAGATACGCAGTATTTT.

The chain recombines TRBV29-1 with TRBJ2-1, with D tentatively TRBD2 (6 bases). The V and J ends lost 0 bases and 6 bases respectively, with 21 bases between them. Germline CDR1 is SQVTM and CDR2 is ANQGSEA. The CDR3 is 17 amino acids. The CDR3 sequence is CSVEDLPGVGLGNEQFF. CDR3 sequence (DNA): TGCAGCGTTGAAGATCTACCGGGGGTGGGTTTGGGCAATGAGCAGTTCTTC.